One and the same sample provided the 21 T cell receptor beta chains below, sequenced in a study of cytomegalovirus exposure and HLA in healthy donors. The primer mix had 60 Vbeta and 13 Jbeta primers. Measured with immunoSEQ multiplex PCR; TCRdb has only the in-frame clones, and not every one. The data show over 110,000 clones, approximately 80% seen once. Sample: PBMCs. Every receptor here comes from a woman younger than 30 in good health and CMV-seropositive.

This clone was seen more than once but under ten times. The chain combines TRBV25-1 with TRBJ1-5; D gene uncertain. This CDR3 contains 13 residues. The germline V gene has CDR1 MGHDK and CDR2 SYGVNS. Deletions cut 4 bases from V and 0 bases from J, with 4 bases between. In DNA, the CDR3 is TGTGCCAGCAGTGGTCTTAGCAATCAGCCCCAGCATTTT. Protein sequence: CASSGLSNQPQHF. The full variable domain, its missing parts supplied by reference TRBV25-1 and TRBJ1-5, is EADIYQTPRYLVIGTGKKITLECSQTMGHDKMYWYQQDPGMELHLIHYSYGVNSTEKGDLSSESTVSRIRTEHFPLTLESARPSHTSQYLCASSGLSNQPQHFGDGTRLSIL.

V and J are TRBV7-9 and TRBJ2-2; TRBD1 aligns across 10 bases. The CDR3 is 18 residues long. V trimming: 1 base; J trimming: 4 bases; junction bases outside the gene matches: 9. Germline assignment: CDR1 SEHNR and CDR2 FQNEAQ (reference sequence). CDR3 in amino acids: CASSLEVLGTGVTGELFF. The CDR3 region has the DNA TGTGCCAGCAGCTTAGAAGTATTGGGGACAGGGGTCACCGGGGAGCTGTTTTTT.

The chain employs TRBV25-1 and TRBJ1-1, with TRBD1 as a possible D gene (5 bases). Germline values: CDR1 MGHDK, CDR2 SYGVNS. With 8 bases removed from V and 6 bases from J, the gap between germline ends came to 19 bases. The CDR3 totals 14 residues. In DNA, the CDR3 is TGTGCCAGCCGACGGTCAGGGTTCTCGTCTGAAGCTTTCTTT. Amino acid sequence: CASRRSGFSSEAFF.

V usage is TRBV19 and J usage is TRBJ1-1; D remains ambiguous. V lost 1 base and J lost 3, with 9 bases in between. The CDR3 is made up of 14 amino acids. Germline CDR1 and CDR2: LNHDA and SQIVND (reference sequence). The CDR3 loop reads CASSIGASYTEAFF. CDR3 sequence (DNA): TGTGCCAGTAGTATAGGGGCCAGCTACACTGAAGCTTTCTTT.

This chain links TRBV4-1 with TRBJ1-1, with D unresolved. Germline CDR1 is MGHRA and CDR2 is YSYEKL. The CDR3 runs to 14 residues. V was trimmed by 0 bases and J by 4 bases, leaving 9 bases between them. DNA for the CDR3: TGCGCCAGCAGCCAAGATCCGGGGATCACTGAAGCTTTCTTT. Translated: CASSQDPGITEAFF.

The V and J genes are TRBV5-1 and TRBJ2-2; 7 nucleotides match TRBD1. Per the germline V gene, CDR1 is SGHRS and CDR2 is YFSETQ. V trimming: 2 bases; J trimming: 5 bases; junction bases outside the gene matches: 6. This CDR3 has 15 residues. The CDR3: CASSFPGQRTGELFF. In DNA, the CDR3 is TGCGCCAGCAGCTTCCCGGGACAGAGAACCGGGGAGCTGTTTTTT. Together with reference TRBV5-1 and TRBJ2-2, the CDR3 gives the full variable domain: KAGVTQTPRYLIKTRGQQVTLSCSPISGHRSVSWYQQTPGQGLQFLFEYFSETQRNKGNFPGRFSGRQFSNSRSEMNVSTLELGDSALYLCASSFPGQRTGELFFGEGSRLTVL.

This chain joins TRBV9 and TRBJ2-2; 7 positions agree with TRBD2. The V gene end was trimmed by 0 bases and the J gene end by 5 bases; junction bases not matched to a gene: 10. Germline CDR1 is SGDLS and CDR2 is YYNGEE. The CDR3 consists of 17 residues. The CDR3 sequence: CASSVATGRVRTGELFF. Written as DNA, the CDR3 is TGTGCCAGCAGCGTAGCTACGGGGAGGGTGCGGACCGGGGAGCTGTTTTTT. Filled out from reference TRBV9 and TRBJ2-2, the complete variable domain reads DSGVTQTPKHLITATGQRVTLRCSPRSGDLSVYWYQQSLDQGLQFLIQYYNGEERAKGNILERFSAQQFPDLHSELNLSSLELGDSALYFCASSVATGRVRTGELFFGEGSRLTVL.

The rearrangement links TRBV7-9 to TRBJ2-1; unclear D gene. This CDR3 spans 16 amino acids. Trimming removed 0 bases from V and 2 bases from J, with 11 bases in between. Germline CDR1 is SEHNR and CDR2 is FQNEAQ (reference sequence). The CDR3, as DNA: TGTGCCAGCAGCTTAGCGCTGGTGTTAGCCTACAATGAGCAGTTCTTC. This translates into CASSLALVLAYNEQFF.

The chain recombines TRBV28 with TRBJ1-2; D ambiguous. The CDR3 is 14 amino acids. The V end lost 1 base, the J end lost 4 bases, and 10 bases lay between the germline ends. The germline V gene has CDR1 MDHEN and CDR2 SYDVKM. The chain's CDR3 is CASSLSVSSYGYTF. CDR3 DNA sequence: TGTGCCAGCAGTTTATCAGTCTCCTCCTATGGCTACACCTTC.

The chain recombines TRBV2 with TRBJ2-5, with 10 bases that match TRBD2. The CDR3 runs to 16 residues. The V segment lost 4 bases and the J segment 2 bases; nucleotides outside the gene matches: 7. In germline, CDR1 is SNHLY, CDR2 FYNNEI. CDR3 sequence: CASSALAGGFQETQYF. In DNA, the CDR3 is TGTGCCAGCAGTGCATTAGCGGGGGGTTTTCAAGAGACCCAGTACTTC.

The chain uses TRBV5-1 and TRBJ1-1; D is possibly TRBD1 (5 bases). Germline assignment: CDR1 SGHRS and CDR2 YFSETQ. The V gene lost 4 bases and the J gene lost 2 bases, with 21 bases spanning the gap. CDR3 length: 17 residues. The CDR3 DNA reads TGCGCCAGCAGCGATTGGACACATGACGGTTTTAACACTGAAGCTTTCTTT. The encoded protein is CASSDWTHDGFNTEAFF.

The rearrangement joins TRBV15 to TRBJ1-2, with a tentative D call TRBD1 (6 bases). The V and J ends lost 0 bases and 8 bases respectively, with 13 bases between them. The CDR3 runs to 14 residues. Germline-derived CDR1 and CDR2 are LNHNV and YYDKDF (reference sequence). CDR3: CATSRDTGYQGYTF. DNA for the CDR3: TGTGCCACCAGCAGAGATACAGGGTACCAAGGCTACACCTTC.

The chain has TRBV11-2 and TRBJ2-7; TRBD1 matches at 7 bases. CDR3 length equals 15 residues. Germline CDR1 is SGHAT and CDR2 is FQNNGV. V gave up 0 bases and J gave up 3 bases; unmatched junction bases: 5. This CDR3 reads CASSLEGTAHYEQYF. The CDR3 coding sequence is TGTGCCAGCAGCTTAGAGGGGACAGCCCACTACGAGCAGTACTTC.

There are a few counts of this clone. The J gene is TRBJ2-7, the V gene TRBV11-2, with TRBD1 as a possible D gene (6 bases). The CDR3 is 16 amino acids. The germline CDR1 and CDR2 sequences are SGHAT and FQNNGV. Trimming left V 5 bases short and J 1 base short, with 18 bases between. The CDR3 region has the DNA TGTGCCAGCAGCCGAACGGCGGCGGACAGTTCCTACGAGCAGTACTTC. The encoded protein is CASSRTAADSSYEQYF.

The rearrangement links TRBV11-2 to TRBJ2-7; maybe TRBD1 (6 bases). Trimming shortened V by 0 bases and J by 4 bases, and 13 bases separated the two germline ends. The CDR3 totals 15 residues. Per germline, CDR1 SGHAT and CDR2 FQNNGV. The CDR3 sequence: CASSLDLGAVYEQYF. CDR3 sequence (DNA): TGTGCCAGCAGCTTAGATCTGGGGGCAGTTTACGAGCAGTACTTC.

The chain links TRBV19 to TRBJ2-1, with 15 bases fitting TRBD2. The V gene end was trimmed by 4 bases and the J gene end by 9 bases; junction bases not matched to a gene: 7. This CDR3 spans 16 amino acids. The germline V gene encodes CDR1 LNHDA and CDR2 SQIVND (reference sequence). CDR3 region: CASSTRTSGGAREQFF. DNA for the CDR3: TGTGCCAGTAGTACCAGGACTAGCGGGGGGGCTCGTGAGCAGTTCTTC. Full variable domain (remainder filled in from reference TRBV19 and TRBJ2-1): DGGITQSPKYLFRKEGQNVTLSCEQNLNHDAMYWYRQDPGQGLRLIYYSQIVNDFQKGDIAEGYSVSREKKESFPLTVTSAQKNPTAFYLCASSTRTSGGAREQFFGPGTRLTVL.

The chain couples TRBV9 to TRBJ1-4, with unresolved D. Germline V gene lookup returns CDR1 SGDLS and CDR2 YYNGEE. V was pared by 4 bases and J by 8 bases, with 12 bases between. The CDR3 loop spans 13 amino acids. The DNA for the CDR3 is TGTGCCAGCAGCCCCCGCGTGGGCGAAAAACTGTTTTTT. It is translated as CASSPRVGEKLFF.

V and J are TRBV5-1 and TRBJ2-1; 11 bases match TRBD2. Trimming removed 4 bases from V and 10 bases from J; junction bases left unmatched: 13. CDR3 length: 16 amino acids. The V gene's germline CDR1 is SGHRS and CDR2 YFSETQ. The CDR3 loop reads CASSASGLAAKGEQFF. The CDR3 region has the DNA TGCGCCAGCAGCGCCTCGGGACTAGCGGCTAAGGGGGAGCAGTTCTTC.

The chain couples TRBV2 to TRBJ1-1; D perhaps matches TRBD1 (6 bases). The CDR3 has 13 amino acids. CDR1 and CDR2 from the germline V gene are SNHLY and FYNNEI. V was cut by 10 bases and J by 0 bases, with 12 bases left in between. The CDR3 here is CATRTEMNTEAFF. The DNA of the CDR3 is TGTGCCACGAGGACAGAAATGAACACTGAAGCTTTCTTT.

This chain connects TRBV19 to TRBJ2-2; 7 bases align to TRBD1. The CDR3 runs to 16 residues. Trimming took 4 bases from V and 1 from J; bases not matched to a gene: 6. Germline V gene data show CDR1 as LNHDA and CDR2 as SQIVND (reference sequence). For the CDR3, the DNA is TGTGCCAGTAGTACGCTGCAGGGGGTGAACACCGGGGAGCTGTTTTTT. It yields the protein CASSTLQGVNTGELFF.

The chain uses TRBV7-2 and TRBJ1-5; no definite D call. V was clipped by 5 bases and J by 7 bases, with 12 bases between them. The CDR3 contains 13 residues. Germline assignment: CDR1 SGHTA and CDR2 FQGNSA. The CDR3 sequence is CASSARGGQPQHF. The CDR3 DNA reads TGTGCCAGCAGCGCGCGGGGAGGGCAGCCCCAGCATTTT.